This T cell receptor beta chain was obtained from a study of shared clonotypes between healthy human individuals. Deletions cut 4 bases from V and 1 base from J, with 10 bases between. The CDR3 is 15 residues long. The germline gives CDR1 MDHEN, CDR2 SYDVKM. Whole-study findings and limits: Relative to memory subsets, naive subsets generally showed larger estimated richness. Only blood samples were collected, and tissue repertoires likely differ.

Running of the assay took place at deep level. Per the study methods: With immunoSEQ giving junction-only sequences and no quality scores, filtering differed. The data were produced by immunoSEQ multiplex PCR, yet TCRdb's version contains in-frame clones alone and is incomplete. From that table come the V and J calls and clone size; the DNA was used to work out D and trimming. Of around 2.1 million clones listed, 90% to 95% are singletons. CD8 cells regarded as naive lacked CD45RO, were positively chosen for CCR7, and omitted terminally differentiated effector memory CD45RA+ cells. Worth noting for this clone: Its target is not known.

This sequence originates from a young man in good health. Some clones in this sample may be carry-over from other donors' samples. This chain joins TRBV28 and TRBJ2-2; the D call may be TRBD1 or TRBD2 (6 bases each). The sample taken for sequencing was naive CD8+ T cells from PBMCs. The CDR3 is CASSWGAVNTGELFF. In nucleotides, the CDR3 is TGTGCCAGCAGTTGGGGGGCCGTGAACACCGGGGAGCTGTTTTTT.